The rows below give T cell receptor beta chains drawn from one sample of a study of post-analysis software for immune sequencing data. TCRdb reprocessed the PCR reads via MiXCR and lists one record per CDR3 protein. The data show fewer than 850,000 distinct CDR3 sequences, 30% seen once. The sequenced sample consisted of blood. The receptors derive from a girl aged 10 to 17 with multiple sclerosis. Each CDR3 is given with its conserved first and last residue. Fields, in order: V gene, J gene, clone size, D gene, CDR3 protein, CDR3 DNA. The D gene is left open where the match is weak. Clone sizes are given selectively: once, few, many, or a class where the clone is expanded.

>TRBV3-1|TRBJ1-2|many|.
CASSRGRGYTF
TGTGCCAGCAGCCGTGGACGGGGCTACACCTTC
>TRBV6-1|TRBJ2-2|.|TRBD2
CASSPLRRKPSGGATGELFF
TGTGCCAGCAGTCCTCTCCGACGGAAGCCTAGCGGGGGGGCGACCGGGGAGCTGTTTTTT
>TRBV11-3|TRBJ2-1|.|.
CASSSGRASHNEQFF
TGTGCCAGCAGCTCGGGGCGGGCTTCCCACAATGAGCAGTTCTTC
>TRBV7-2|TRBJ2-1|.|TRBD2
CASSTIAGGLYNEQFF
TGTGCCAGCAGCACGATAGCGGGAGGGCTTTACAATGAGCAGTTCTTC
>TRBV5-1|TRBJ1-2|few|.
CASSLSLTDIHGYTF
TGCGCCAGCAGCTTGTCCTTGACCGACATCCATGGCTACACCTTC
>TRBV20-1|TRBJ2-7|.|.
CSARVRGARIYEQYF
TGCAGTGCTAGAGTACGGGGGGCGCGGATCTACGAGCAGTACTTC
>TRBV11-3|TRBJ2-3|.|.
CASSSADGGTDTQYF
TGTGCCAGCAGCTCAGCGGACGGTGGAACAGATACGCAGTATTTT
>TRBV20-1|TRBJ1-5|.|TRBD1
CSAKDRDQPQHF
TGCAGTGCAAAGGACAGGGATCAGCCCCAGCATTTT
>TRBV28|TRBJ1-2|few|.
CASSLPRNYGYTF
TGTGCCAGCAGTTTACCGCGGAACTATGGCTACACCTTC
>TRBV11-2|TRBJ2-3|few|.
CASSATVVGIDTQYF
TGTGCCAGCAGCGCTACCGTGGTGGGTATAGATACGCAGTATTTT
>TRBV10-3|TRBJ2-3|.|.
CAISEVAWETASTDTQYF
TGTGCCATCAGTGAGGTGGCCTGGGAAACCGCTAGCACAGATACGCAGTATTTT
>TRBV20-1|TRBJ2-7|many|TRBD2
CSARGLAGGYEQYF
TGCAGTGCTCGGGGACTAGCGGGAGGCTACGAGCAGTACTTC
>TRBV20-1|TRBJ2-1|few|.
CSASRRGRYNEQFF
TGCAGTGCTTCCCGGAGGGGCCGTTACAATGAGCAGTTCTTC
>TRBV7-3|TRBJ1-1|.|.
CASSLMGLLAGDTEAFF
TGTGCCAGCAGCTTAATGGGATTACTGGCAGGAGACACTGAAGCTTTCTTT
>TRBV3-1|TRBJ2-5|.|.
CASSPGLEGMYF
TGTGCCAGCAGCCCCGGGTTAGAGGGCATGTACTTC
>TRBV21-1|TRBJ2-7|few|.
CASSKEGSTHEQYF
TGTGCCAGCAGCAAAGAGGGTAGTACCCACGAGCAGTACTTC
>TRBV7-9|TRBJ1-2|.|.
CASSQSPLRAGYTF
TGTGCCAGCAGCCAAAGTCCCCTTAGGGCCGGCTACACCTTC
>TRBV5-6|TRBJ2-7|.|.
CASSRVALDEQYF
TGTGCCAGCAGTAGGGTAGCTCTCGACGAGCAGTACTTC
>TRBV20-1|TRBJ2-3|.|.
CSAPPAGSTDTQYF
TGCAGTGCCCCTCCCGCGGGGAGCACAGATACGCAGTATTTT
>TRBV5-1|TRBJ1-3|.|.
CASSLEGSSGNTIYF
TGCGCCAGCAGCTTGGAGGGGTCCTCTGGAAACACCATATATTTT
>TRBV29-1|TRBJ2-3|.|.
CSVGQTGGIAGRTDTQYF
TGCAGCGTTGGCCAAACAGGGGGAATAGCGGGGAGGACAGATACGCAGTATTTT
>TRBV5-1|TRBJ2-2|.|TRBD2
CASSLGTSSVGELFF
TGCGCCAGCAGCTTAGGGACTAGCTCGGTCGGGGAGCTGTTTTTT
>TRBV7-9|TRBJ2-4|.|.
CASSLGVTTGSSIQYF
TGTGCCAGCAGCTTAGGAGTGACGACGGGGTCCAGCATTCAGTACTTC
>TRBV7-2|TRBJ2-5|few|.
CASSLAAQGRETQYF
TGTGCCAGCAGCTTAGCGGCGCAGGGGAGAGAGACCCAGTACTTC
>TRBV16|TRBJ2-5|few|TRBD1
CASSQTGTGEYF
TGTGCCAGCAGCCAAACCGGGACAGGGGAGTACTTC
>TRBV5-1|TRBJ1-1|few|.
CASRNSRAAEAFF
TGCGCCAGCAGGAACTCCAGGGCCGCTGAAGCTTTCTTT
>TRBV5-1|TRBJ2-3|many|TRBD2
CATKRTLAGVSDTQYF
TGCGCCACCAAGAGAACTCTAGCGGGAGTCTCAGATACGCAGTATTTT
>TRBV7-9|TRBJ1-2|.|.
CASSYTRSEGGYTF
TGTGCCAGCAGCTACACGCGCTCCGAGGGTGGCTACACCTTC
>TRBV20-1|TRBJ2-1|few|TRBD1
CSATQGASSYNEQFF
TGCAGTGCAACACAGGGGGCGAGCTCCTACAATGAGCAGTTCTTC
>TRBV5-1|TRBJ2-5|.|TRBD2
CASSRNRLAGGQETQYF
TGCGCCAGCAGCCGAAACCGACTAGCGGGGGGACAAGAGACCCAGTACTTC
>TRBV2|TRBJ2-3|.|.
CASPLSLQYTDTQYF
TGTGCCTCCCCCCTCAGCCTACAATACACAGATACGCAGTATTTT
>TRBV20-1|TRBJ2-7|.|.
CSAGGVMNEQYF
TGCAGTGCTGGTGGGGTCATGAACGAGCAGTACTTC
>TRBV10-3|TRBJ2-3|many|TRBD2
CAIRERESDTQYF
TGTGCCATCAGGGAGCGGGAGTCAGATACGCAGTATTTT
>TRBV5-1|TRBJ2-3|once|.
CAGSVDVSVTDTQYF
TGCGCCGGCAGCGTGGACGTCTCAGTCACAGATACGCAGTATTTT
>TRBV6-2/TRBV6-3|TRBJ2-1|few|TRBD2
CASSYSMGEGYNEQFF
TGTGCCAGCAGTTACTCGATGGGGGAGGGCTACAATGAGCAGTTCTTC
>TRBV7-2|TRBJ2-1|.|.
CASRKTGYNEQFF
TGTGCCAGCAGAAAGACAGGCTACAATGAGCAGTTCTTC
>TRBV18|TRBJ2-7|.|TRBD2
CASSWTGTISYEQYF
TGTGCCAGCTCATGGACCGGGACTATCAGTTACGAGCAGTACTTC
>TRBV6-4|TRBJ2-7|.|TRBD1
CASSAGTGAVSEQYF
TGTGCCAGCAGTGCCGGGACAGGGGCCGTTAGCGAGCAGTACTTC
>TRBV20-1|TRBJ2-7|.|TRBD2
CSARSSGRPEQYF
TGCAGTGCTAGATCTAGCGGGAGACCCGAGCAGTACTTC
>TRBV27|TRBJ2-7|.|.
CVSSSVPPSRGDSYEQYF
TGTGTCAGCAGCTCTGTGCCGCCCTCGAGGGGGGACAGCTACGAGCAGTACTTC
>TRBV10-3|TRBJ2-2|few|.
CAISESSRGNTGELFF
TGTGCCATCAGTGAGTCGAGCCGCGGGAACACCGGGGAGCTGTTTTTT
>TRBV20-1|TRBJ2-3|.|.
CSAPGATDTQYF
TGCAGTGCCCCCGGCGCCACAGATACGCAGTATTTT
>TRBV20-1|TRBJ1-1|few|.
CRGILNTEAFF
TGCAGGGGGATCCTGAACACTGAAGCTTTCTTT
>TRBV7-2|TRBJ2-7|.|.
CASSLQLALSMSSEQYF
TGTGCCAGCAGCTTACAGCTGGCATTGTCAATGTCGTCCGAGCAGTACTTC
>TRBV4-1|TRBJ2-5|many|.
CASSQGGGMRETQYF
TGCGCCAGCAGCCAAGGCGGCGGGATGAGAGAGACCCAGTACTTC
>TRBV7-2|TRBJ2-5|many|TRBD2
CASSLEGLAGETQYF
TGTGCCAGCAGCTTAGAAGGACTAGCGGGAGAGACCCAGTACTTC
>TRBV24-1|TRBJ2-3|.|TRBD2
CATSVPLAGEGDTQYF
TGTGCCACCAGTGTCCCACTAGCGGGAGAGGGAGATACGCAGTATTTT
>TRBV4-3|TRBJ2-3|.|TRBD2
CAANPASGRAGTDTQYF
TGCGCCGCAAACCCGGCTAGCGGGAGGGCCGGCACAGATACGCAGTATTTT